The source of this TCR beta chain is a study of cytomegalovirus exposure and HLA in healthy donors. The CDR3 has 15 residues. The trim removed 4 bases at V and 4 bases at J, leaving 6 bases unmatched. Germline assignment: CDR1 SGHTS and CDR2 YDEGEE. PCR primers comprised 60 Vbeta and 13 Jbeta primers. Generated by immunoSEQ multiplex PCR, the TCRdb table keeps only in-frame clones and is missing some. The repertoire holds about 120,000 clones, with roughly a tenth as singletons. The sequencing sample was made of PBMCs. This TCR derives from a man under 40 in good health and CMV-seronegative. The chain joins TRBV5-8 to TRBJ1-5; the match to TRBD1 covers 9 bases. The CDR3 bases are TGTGCCAGCAGCGAGGGACAGGGATGGAATCAGCCCCAGCATTTT. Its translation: CASSEGQGWNQPQHF.